Described below is a single T cell receptor beta chain sequence and its context. The V segment lost 6 bases and the J segment 4 bases; nucleotides outside the gene matches: 10. Germline assignment: CDR1 MNHNY and CDR2 SVGAGI (reference sequence). The CDR3 is 16 amino acids. This sample was taken from a study of cytomegalovirus exposure and HLA in healthy donors. PCR involved 60 Vbeta and 13 Jbeta primers. The repertoire was sequenced with immunoSEQ multiplex PCR; TCRdb's copy has only in-frame clones and lacks some. The profile shows approximately 100,000 clones, roughly 74% of them singletons. This sequence originates from a woman in her thirties or forties in good health and CMV-seronegative. V is TRBV6-6 and J is TRBJ2-5; 11 nucleotides align to TRBD2. The sample taken for sequencing was PBMCs. CDR3 DNA sequence: TGTGCCAGCAGCCGTCTAGCGGGGGGAGGAGGAGAGACCCAGTACTTC. It encodes CASSRLAGGGGETQYF.